Sequencing of this T cell receptor (beta chain) was carried out in a study of human T cells and chemical hapten exposure. The wider study: Largely, small differences in pooled library volume made per-sample TCR yields vary.

Study-wide points: PT1 expanded TCR numbers tracked positively with patch test score.

Time point noted: patch test 2, 6 weeks after DPC sensitization. Treatment noted: therapeutic diphenylcyclopropenone sensitization with weekly scalp DPC. The donor pool consisted of alopecia patients aged 18 to 70 years, considered suitable for DPC. Within the library, unique molecular identifiers were attached to each individual cDNA molecule. TCRdb reprocessed the RACE reads via MiXCR and lists one record per CDR3 protein. Counted here are tens of thousands of distinct CDR3 sequences, 9.9% occurring once; the ten biggest clones make up about 1.7%. This clonotype was counted only a few times. Its antigen is as yet unknown. CDR1 is DFQATT and CDR2 is SNEGSKA in the germline V gene (reference sequence). The CDR3 has 15 residues. Trimming cost V 4 bases and J 0 bases, with 12 bases left between them.

The starting material was whole blood, obtained in connection with sensitization to the hapten diphenylcyclopropenone (DPC). The receptor's source is a woman in her 50s with alopecia areata. Some clones in this sample may be carry-over from other donors' samples. This chain uses TRBV20-1 with TRBJ1-4; D is unresolved. Written as DNA, the CDR3 is TGCAGTGCTACCGCCCCGAGGTCAACTAATGAAAAACTGTTTTTT. Translation gives CSATAPRSTNEKLFF.